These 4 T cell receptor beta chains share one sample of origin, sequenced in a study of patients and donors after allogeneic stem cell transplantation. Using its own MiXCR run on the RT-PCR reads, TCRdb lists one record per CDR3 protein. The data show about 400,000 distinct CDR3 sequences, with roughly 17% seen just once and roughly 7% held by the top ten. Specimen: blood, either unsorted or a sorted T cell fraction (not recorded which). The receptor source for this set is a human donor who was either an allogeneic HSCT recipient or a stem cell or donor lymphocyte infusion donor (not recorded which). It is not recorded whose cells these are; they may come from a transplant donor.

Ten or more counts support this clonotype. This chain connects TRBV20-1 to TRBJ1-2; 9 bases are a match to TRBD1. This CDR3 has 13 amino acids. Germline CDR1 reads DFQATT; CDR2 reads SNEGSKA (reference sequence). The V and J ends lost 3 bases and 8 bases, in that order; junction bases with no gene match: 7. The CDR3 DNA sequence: TGCAGTGCTAGGGACGGACAGGGGTCAGGCTACACCTTC. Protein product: CSARDGQGSGYTF.

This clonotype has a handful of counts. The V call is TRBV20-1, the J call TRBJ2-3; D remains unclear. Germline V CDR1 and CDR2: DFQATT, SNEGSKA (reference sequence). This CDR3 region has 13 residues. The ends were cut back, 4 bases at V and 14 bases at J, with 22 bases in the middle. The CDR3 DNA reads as TGCAGTGCTACCCAAACAACCGGCTCCGGGCGGTATTTT. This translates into CSATQTTGSGRYF.

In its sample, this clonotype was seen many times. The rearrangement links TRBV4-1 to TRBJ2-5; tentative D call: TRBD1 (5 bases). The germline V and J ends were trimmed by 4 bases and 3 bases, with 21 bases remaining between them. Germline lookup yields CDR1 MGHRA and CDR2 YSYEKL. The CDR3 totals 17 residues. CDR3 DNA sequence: TGCGCCAGCAGCCTGTGGACAAGAACTAACCTCAAAGAGACCCAGTACTTC. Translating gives CASSLWTRTNLKETQYF.

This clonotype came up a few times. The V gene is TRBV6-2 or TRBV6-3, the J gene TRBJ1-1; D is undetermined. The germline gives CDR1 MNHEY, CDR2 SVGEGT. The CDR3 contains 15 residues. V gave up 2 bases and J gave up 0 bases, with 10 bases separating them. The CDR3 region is CASSYGDLLNTEAFF. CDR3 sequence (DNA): TGTGCCAGCAGTTACGGGGATCTTCTGAACACTGAAGCTTTCTTT.